A selection of T cell receptor beta chains follows, all from one sample in a study of cytomegalovirus exposure and HLA in healthy donors. Here immunoSEQ multiplex PCR was the method, and the copy in TCRdb shows in-frame clones only, minus some. The sample lists about 100,000 clones, under 80% occurring once. Specimen: PBMCs. These receptor sequences come from a man aged 35-49 years in good health and CMV-seropositive. CDR3s include the opening cysteine and the closing phenylalanine or tryptophan. The D gene is left open where the match is weak. Only some rows state a clone size, as once, few, many or a class for expanded clones.

cdr3_aa,cdr3_nt,v_call,clone_size,j_call,d_call
CATSSRDTYEQYF,TGTGCCACCAGCAGCCGGGACACCTACGAGCAGTACTTC,TRBV15,.,TRBJ2-7,.
CASSVAGGGGALYNEQFF,TGTGCCAGCAGCGTAGCGGGAGGAGGAGGGGCTCTCTACAATGAGCAGTTCTTC,TRBV9,.,TRBJ2-1,TRBD2
CASSLDGGLTGELFF,TGTGCCAGCAGCTTAGACGGGGGGCTCACCGGGGAGCTGTTTTTT,TRBV7-2,.,TRBJ2-2,.
CASSRTGSGKTQYF,TGTGCCAGTAGTAGAACAGGGTCGGGAAAGACCCAGTACTTC,TRBV19,.,TRBJ2-5,.
CASSPPSGAYGYTF,TGTGCCAGCTCACCCCCCTCTGGGGCGTATGGCTACACCTTC,TRBV18,.,TRBJ1-2,.
CASTESTGNTEAFF,TGTGCCAGCACCGAGAGTACGGGGAACACTGAAGCTTTCTTT,TRBV6-1,.,TRBJ1-1,.
CASTLVLGKNTEAFF,TGCGCCAGCACCCTGGTTCTCGGGAAGAACACTGAAGCTTTCTTT,TRBV5-1,.,TRBJ1-1,.
CASSVGGSYEQYF,TGTGCCAGCAGCGTCGGCGGTTCCTACGAGCAGTACTTC,TRBV9,.,TRBJ2-7,.
CASSFTGPKTGELFF,TGTGCCAGCAGCTTCACAGGGCCTAAGACCGGGGAGCTGTTTTTT,TRBV7-2,.,TRBJ2-2,.
CASSRSGANTGELFF,TGCGCCAGCAGTCGCAGCGGGGCCAACACCGGGGAGCTGTTTTTT,TRBV5-1,.,TRBJ2-2,TRBD2
CATSRAGGNTGELFF,TGTGCCACCAGCAGAGCGGGAGGGAACACCGGGGAGCTGTTTTTT,TRBV15,.,TRBJ2-2,TRBD2
CASSRSGVREVSYNEQFF,TGCGCCAGCAGCCGATCCGGGGTCCGGGAGGTGTCCTACAATGAGCAGTTCTTC,TRBV4-3,.,TRBJ2-1,TRBD2
CASSSTGRSNQPQHF,TGCGCCAGCAGCTCGACAGGGCGGAGCAATCAGCCCCAGCATTTT,TRBV5-1,many,TRBJ1-5,TRBD1
CASSRQGNYGYTF,TGTGCCAGCAGCCGACAGGGGAACTATGGCTACACCTTC,TRBV5-6,.,TRBJ1-2,TRBD1
CASTLTQTSGASYEQYF,TGCGCCAGCACCCTCACGCAAACTAGCGGGGCTTCCTACGAGCAGTACTTC,TRBV10-1,.,TRBJ2-7,TRBD2
CASSPSSGAGYEQYF,TGTGCCAGCTCACCTTCGAGCGGGGCGGGCTACGAGCAGTACTTC,TRBV18,.,TRBJ2-7,TRBD2
CASSPPGQGSHGYTF,TGTGCCAGCTCACCTCCGGGACAGGGCTCTCATGGCTACACCTTC,TRBV18,.,TRBJ1-2,TRBD1
CSVEKRDRYNEQFF,TGCAGCGTTGAAAAACGGGACAGATACAATGAGCAGTTCTTC,TRBV29-1,.,TRBJ2-1,TRBD1
CSAGTGNGYTF,TGCAGTGCTGGGACAGGGAATGGCTACACCTTC,TRBV20-1,.,TRBJ1-2,TRBD1
CASSWNSGTYEQYF,TGTGCCAGCAGCTGGAATAGCGGGACCTACGAGCAGTACTTC,TRBV11-2,.,TRBJ2-7,TRBD2
CATLQGLGEKLFF,TGTGCCACCCTACAGGGTTTAGGAGAAAAACTGTTTTTT,TRBV28,.,TRBJ1-4,.
CASRAGLSTDTQYF,TGTGCCAGCAGAGCGGGACTGAGCACAGATACGCAGTATTTT,TRBV6-5,.,TRBJ2-3,TRBD2
CASSEKQGGETQYF,TGCGCCAGCAGCGAGAAACAGGGCGGGGAGACCCAGTACTTC,TRBV5-1,.,TRBJ2-5,.
CASSYGEEDYGYTF,TGTGCCAGCAGTTACGGCGAGGAGGACTATGGCTACACCTTC,TRBV6-5,.,TRBJ1-2,.
CASSFSPGQGNQPQHF,TGTGCCAGCAGTTTCTCGCCGGGACAGGGGAATCAGCCCCAGCATTTT,TRBV27,.,TRBJ1-5,TRBD1
CASSQEYVGEQFF,TGCGCCAGCAGCCAAGAGTACGTCGGTGAGCAGTTCTTC,TRBV4-3,once,TRBJ2-1,.
CASSSRSGRSYNEQFF,TGTGCCAGCAGCTCCCGGAGCGGGAGGTCCTACAATGAGCAGTTCTTC,TRBV7-8,.,TRBJ2-1,TRBD2
CASSEGQWQTGELFF,TGTGCCAGCAGCGAGGGACAGTGGCAGACCGGGGAGCTGTTTTTT,TRBV9,.,TRBJ2-2,TRBD1
CASSYFTGVGTEAFF,TGTGCCAGCAGTTACTTTACAGGGGTGGGGACTGAAGCTTTCTTT,TRBV6-5,.,TRBJ1-1,TRBD1
CASSSAQGAENEQYF,TGTGCCAGCTCATCAGCCCAGGGGGCGGAAAACGAGCAGTACTTC,TRBV18,.,TRBJ2-7,TRBD1
CASSLGGDRAF,TGTGCCAGCAGCTTGGGAGGGGACAGGGCTTTT,TRBV5-4,.,TRBJ2-2,TRBD1
CATSRPPAGGSGSTDTQYF,TGTGCCACCAGCAGACCACCGGCCGGAGGGAGCGGGAGCACAGATACGCAGTATTTT,TRBV15,.,TRBJ2-3,.
CASSQTGDTNEKLFF,TGCGCCAGCAGCCAAACAGGGGACACTAATGAAAAACTGTTTTTT,TRBV4-1,.,TRBJ1-4,TRBD1
CASSATRTSLKQYF,TGTGCCAGCAGCGCTACCCGGACTAGCTTAAAGCAGTACTTC,TRBV11-2,.,TRBJ2-7,TRBD2
CASSLGDTGWNSPLHF,TGCGCCAGCAGCTTGGGGGACACTGGGTGGAATTCACCCCTCCACTTT,TRBV5-1,.,TRBJ1-6,.
CASSLGQGGHYGYTF,TGTGCCAGCAGCTTGGGGCAGGGCGGCCACTATGGCTACACCTTC,TRBV5-8,.,TRBJ1-2,.
CATRLGGAVGSQPQHF,TGTGCCACCAGATTAGGGGGCGCGGTAGGGAGTCAGCCCCAGCATTTT,TRBV28,few,TRBJ1-5,TRBD1
CASSESTGGGTDTQYF,TGCGCCAGCAGTGAGTCAACGGGGGGTGGCACAGATACGCAGTATTTT,TRBV10-1,once,TRBJ2-3,TRBD2
CASSVVGGGSQAFF,TGTGCCAGCAGCGTAGTTGGCGGGGGGAGTCAAGCTTTCTTT,TRBV9,once,TRBJ1-1,.
CASSLTGAGGGYEQYF,TGTGCCAGCAGTTTGACAGGAGCGGGAGGGGGCTACGAGCAGTACTTC,TRBV28,.,TRBJ2-7,TRBD2
CASSFLETGELFF,TGTGCCAGCAGCTTCCTAGAGACCGGGGAGCTGTTTTTT,TRBV16,.,TRBJ2-2,.
CASSQDRDRGLGGGGYTF,TGTGCCAGCAGCCAGGACCGGGACAGGGGGCTCGGAGGAGGCGGCTACACCTTC,TRBV4-2,.,TRBJ1-2,TRBD1